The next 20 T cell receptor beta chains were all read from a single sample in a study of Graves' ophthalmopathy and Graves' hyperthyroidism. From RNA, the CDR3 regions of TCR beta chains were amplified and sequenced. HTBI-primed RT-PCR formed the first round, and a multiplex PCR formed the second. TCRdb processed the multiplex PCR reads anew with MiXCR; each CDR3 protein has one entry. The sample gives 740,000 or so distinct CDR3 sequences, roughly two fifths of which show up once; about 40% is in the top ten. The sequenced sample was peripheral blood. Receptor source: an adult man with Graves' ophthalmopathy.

The CDR3 here is CASGQGPGQPQHF. The CDR3 DNA reads as TGTGCCAGCGGACAGGGTCCAGGTCAGCCCCAGCATTTT. The V gene is TRBV5-6, the J gene TRBJ1-5; 8 nucleotides match TRBD1. V shed 7 bases, J shed 6 bases, and the junction held 6 bases outside the gene matches. Germline assignment: CDR1 SGHDT and CDR2 YYEEEE. The CDR3 is 13 residues long. The full variable domain, its missing parts supplied by reference TRBV5-6 and TRBJ1-5, is DAGVTQSPTHLIKTRGQQVTLRCSPKSGHDTVSWYQQALGQGPQFIFQYYEEEERQRGNFPDRFSGHQFPNYSSELNVNALLLGDSALYLCASGQGPGQPQHFGDGTRLSIL.

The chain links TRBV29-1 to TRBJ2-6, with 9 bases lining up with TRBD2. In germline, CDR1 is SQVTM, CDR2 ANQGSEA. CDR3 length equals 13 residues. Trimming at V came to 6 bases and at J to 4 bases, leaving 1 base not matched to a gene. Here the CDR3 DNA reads TGCAGCGTGGGGACTAGCGGGGCCAACGTCCTGACTTTC. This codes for CSVGTSGANVLTF.

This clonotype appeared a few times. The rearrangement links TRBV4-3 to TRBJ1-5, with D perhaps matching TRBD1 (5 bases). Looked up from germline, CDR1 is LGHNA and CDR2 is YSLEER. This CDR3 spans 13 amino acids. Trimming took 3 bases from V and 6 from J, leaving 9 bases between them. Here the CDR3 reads CASSQADTQPQHF. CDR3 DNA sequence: TGCGCCAGCAGCCAGGCGGACACTCAGCCCCAGCATTTT.

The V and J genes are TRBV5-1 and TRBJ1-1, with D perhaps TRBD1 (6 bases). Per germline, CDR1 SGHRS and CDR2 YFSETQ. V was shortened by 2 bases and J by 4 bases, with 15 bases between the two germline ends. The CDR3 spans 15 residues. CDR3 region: CASSLVQGFGTEAFF. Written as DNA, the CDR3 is TGCGCCAGCAGCTTAGTTCAGGGGTTCGGCACTGAAGCTTTCTTT. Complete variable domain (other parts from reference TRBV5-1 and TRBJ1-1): KAGVTQTPRYLIKTRGQQVTLSCSPISGHRSVSWYQQTPGQGLQFLFEYFSETQRNKGNFPGRFSGRQFSNSRSEMNVSTLELGDSALYLCASSLVQGFGTEAFFGQGTRLTVV.

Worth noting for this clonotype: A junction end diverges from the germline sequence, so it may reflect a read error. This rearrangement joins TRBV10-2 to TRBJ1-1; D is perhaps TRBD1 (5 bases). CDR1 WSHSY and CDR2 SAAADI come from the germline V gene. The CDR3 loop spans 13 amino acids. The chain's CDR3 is CASSSLGGAEAFF. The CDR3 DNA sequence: TGTGCCAGCAGTTCCTTGGGGGGGGCTGAAGCTTTCTTT.

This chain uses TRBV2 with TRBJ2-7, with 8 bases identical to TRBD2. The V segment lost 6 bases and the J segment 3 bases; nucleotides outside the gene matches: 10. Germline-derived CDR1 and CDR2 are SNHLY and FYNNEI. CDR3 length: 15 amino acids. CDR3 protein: CASSQGLAGDYEQYF. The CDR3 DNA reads TGTGCCAGCAGCCAAGGCCTAGCGGGCGACTACGAGCAGTACTTC.

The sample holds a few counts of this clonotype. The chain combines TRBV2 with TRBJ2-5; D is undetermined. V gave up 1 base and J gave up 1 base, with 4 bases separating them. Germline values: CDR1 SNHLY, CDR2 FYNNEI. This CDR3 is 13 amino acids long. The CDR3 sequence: CASSEVAQETQYF. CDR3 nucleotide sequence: TGTGCCAGCAGTGAAGTAGCCCAAGAGACCCAGTACTTC. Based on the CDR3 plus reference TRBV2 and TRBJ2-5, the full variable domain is EPEVTQTPSHQVTQMGQEVILRCVPISNHLYFYWYRQILGQKVEFLVSFYNNEISEKSEIFDDQFSVERPDGSNFTLKIRSTKLEDSAMYFCASSEVAQETQYFGPGTRLLVL.

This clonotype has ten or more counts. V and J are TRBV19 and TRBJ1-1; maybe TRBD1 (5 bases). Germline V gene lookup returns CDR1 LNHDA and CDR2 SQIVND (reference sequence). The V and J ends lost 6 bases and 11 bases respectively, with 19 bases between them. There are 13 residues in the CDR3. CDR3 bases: TGTGCCAGTAGGAAGACAGAGCCTTCTTGGGCTTTCTTT. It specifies CASRKTEPSWAFF.

The CDR3 sequence: CASSRTGTGSLATNEKLFF. The CDR3 DNA reads as TGTGCCAGCAGCAGGACGGGCACCGGTAGTCTGGCAACTAATGAAAAACTGTTTTTT. The V gene is TRBV25-1, the J gene TRBJ1-4, with no clear D. With 6 bases removed from V and 0 bases from J, the gap between germline ends came to 23 bases. Germline V gene data show CDR1 as MGHDK and CDR2 as SYGVNS. The CDR3 length is 19 residues.

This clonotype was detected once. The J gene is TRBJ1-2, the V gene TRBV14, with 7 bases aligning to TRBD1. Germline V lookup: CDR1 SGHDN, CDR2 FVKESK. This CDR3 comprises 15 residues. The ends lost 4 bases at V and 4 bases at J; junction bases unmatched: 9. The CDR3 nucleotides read TGTGCCAGCAGCCCAAGACAGGGCGGGACCTATGGCTACACCTTC. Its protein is CASSPRQGGTYGYTF.

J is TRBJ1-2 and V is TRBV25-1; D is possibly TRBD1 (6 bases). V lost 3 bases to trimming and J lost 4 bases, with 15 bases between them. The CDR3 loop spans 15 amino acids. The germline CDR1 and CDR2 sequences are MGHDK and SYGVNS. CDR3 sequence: CASSEMGGAGYGYTF. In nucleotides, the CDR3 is TGTGCCAGCAGTGAGATGGGGGGCGCCGGCTATGGCTACACCTTC.

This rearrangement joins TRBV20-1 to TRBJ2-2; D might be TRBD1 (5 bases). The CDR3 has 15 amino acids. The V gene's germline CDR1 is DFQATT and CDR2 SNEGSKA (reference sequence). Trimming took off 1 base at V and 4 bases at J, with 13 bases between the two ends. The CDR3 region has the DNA TGCAGTGCTAGAGGTGAAGGGGCTGGCACCGGGGAGCTGTTTTTT. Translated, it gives CSARGEGAGTGELFF.

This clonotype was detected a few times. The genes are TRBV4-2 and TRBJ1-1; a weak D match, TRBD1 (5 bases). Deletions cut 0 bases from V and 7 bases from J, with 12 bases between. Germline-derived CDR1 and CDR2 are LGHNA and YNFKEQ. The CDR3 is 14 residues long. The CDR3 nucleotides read TGTGCCAGCAGCCAAGACCACCAGGGAGGTGAAGCTTTCTTT. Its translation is CASSQDHQGGEAFF.

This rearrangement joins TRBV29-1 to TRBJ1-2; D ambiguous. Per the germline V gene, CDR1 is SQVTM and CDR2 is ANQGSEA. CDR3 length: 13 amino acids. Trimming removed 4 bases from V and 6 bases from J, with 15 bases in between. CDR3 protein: CSVVPRKIDGYTF. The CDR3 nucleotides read TGCAGCGTTGTCCCCCGAAAGATCGATGGCTACACCTTC.

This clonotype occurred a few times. CDR3 in DNA: TGTGCCACCAGTGACCCCCGACAGGACAACACCGGGGAGCTGTTTTTT. This codes for CATSDPRQDNTGELFF. V gene TRBV24-1 combines with J gene TRBJ2-2; D perhaps matches TRBD1 (6 bases). CDR1 is KGHDR, CDR2 SFDVKD, per germline. This CDR3 is 16 amino acids long. With 4 bases removed from V and 2 bases from J, the gap between germline ends came to 13 bases.

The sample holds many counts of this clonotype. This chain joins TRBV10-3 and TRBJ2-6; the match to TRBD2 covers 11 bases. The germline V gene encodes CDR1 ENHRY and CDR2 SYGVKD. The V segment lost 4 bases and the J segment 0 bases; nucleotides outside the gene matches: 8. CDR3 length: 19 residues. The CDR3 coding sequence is TGTGCCATCAGTGCGGATAGCGGGAGGGCCAGCTCTGGGGCCAACGTCCTGACTTTC. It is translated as CAISADSGRASSGANVLTF.

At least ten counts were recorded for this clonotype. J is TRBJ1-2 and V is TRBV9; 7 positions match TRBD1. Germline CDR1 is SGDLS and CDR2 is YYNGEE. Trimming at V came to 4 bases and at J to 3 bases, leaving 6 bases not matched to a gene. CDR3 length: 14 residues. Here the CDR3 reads CASSPTGTHYGYTF. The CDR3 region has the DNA TGTGCCAGCAGCCCGACAGGGACTCACTATGGCTACACCTTC.

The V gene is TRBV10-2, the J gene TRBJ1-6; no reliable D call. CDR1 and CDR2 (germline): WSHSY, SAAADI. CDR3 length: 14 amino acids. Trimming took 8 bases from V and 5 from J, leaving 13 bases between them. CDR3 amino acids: CASGRASNNSPLHF. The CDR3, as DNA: TGCGCCAGCGGGAGGGCATCCAATAATTCACCCCTCCACTTT.

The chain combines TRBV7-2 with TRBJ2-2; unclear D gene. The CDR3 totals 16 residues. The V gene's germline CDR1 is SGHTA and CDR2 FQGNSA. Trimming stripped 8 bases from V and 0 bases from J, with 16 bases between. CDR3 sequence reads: CASGSQSQTNTGELFF. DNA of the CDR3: TGTGCCAGCGGCTCTCAGAGCCAGACGAACACCGGGGAGCTGTTTTTT.

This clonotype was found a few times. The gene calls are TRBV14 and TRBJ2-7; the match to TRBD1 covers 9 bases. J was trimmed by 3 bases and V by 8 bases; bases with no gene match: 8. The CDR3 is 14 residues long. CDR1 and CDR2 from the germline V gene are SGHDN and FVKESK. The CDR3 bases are TGTGCCAGCGGCGTGCCGGGACAGGGCTACGAGCAGTACTTC. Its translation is CASGVPGQGYEQYF.